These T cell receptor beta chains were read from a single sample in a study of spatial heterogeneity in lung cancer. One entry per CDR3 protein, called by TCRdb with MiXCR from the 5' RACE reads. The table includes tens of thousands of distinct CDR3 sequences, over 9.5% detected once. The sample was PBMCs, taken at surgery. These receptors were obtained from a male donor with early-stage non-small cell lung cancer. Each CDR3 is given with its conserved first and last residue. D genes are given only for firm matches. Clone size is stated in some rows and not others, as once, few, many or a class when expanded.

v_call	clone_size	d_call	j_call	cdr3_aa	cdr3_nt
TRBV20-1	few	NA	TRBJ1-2	CSARPLLGANYGYTF	TGCAGTGCCCGGCCACTTCTCGGAGCTAACTATGGCTACACCTTC
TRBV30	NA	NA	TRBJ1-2	CAWKGGSYGYTF	TGTGCCTGGAAGGGGGGGAGCTATGGCTACACCTTC
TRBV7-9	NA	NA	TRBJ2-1	CASSLANSPGEQFF	TGTGCCAGCAGCTTAGCTAACTCGCCGGGTGAGCAGTTCTTC
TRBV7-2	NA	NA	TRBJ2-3	CASSLGTASTDTQYF	TGTGCCAGCAGCTTAGGGACAGCTAGCACAGATACGCAGTATTTT
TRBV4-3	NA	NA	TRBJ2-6	CASSQDGRGSGANVLTF	TGCGCCAGCAGCCAAGATGGCAGGGGCTCTGGGGCCAACGTCCTGACTTTC
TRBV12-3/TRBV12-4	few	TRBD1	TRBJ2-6	CASTGTGLGSGANVLTF	TGTGCCAGCACTGGGACAGGGTTAGGGTCTGGGGCCAACGTCCTGACTTTC
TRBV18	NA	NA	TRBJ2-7	CASSPGQGVYEQYF	TGTGCCAGCTCACCTGGGCAGGGTGTCTACGAGCAGTACTTC
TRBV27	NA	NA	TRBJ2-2	CASRHGEVIPGELFF	TGTGCCAGCCGCCATGGGGAGGTGATTCCCGGGGAGCTGTTTTTT
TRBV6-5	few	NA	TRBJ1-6	CASSMLNSPLHF	TGTGCCAGCAGTATGTTGAATTCACCCCTCCACTTT
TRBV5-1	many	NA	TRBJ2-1	CASSLRQNNEQFF	TGCGCCAGCAGCTTAAGACAGAACAATGAGCAGTTCTTC
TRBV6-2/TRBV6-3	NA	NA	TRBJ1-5	CASRSPILGRFNQPQHF	TGTGCCAGCAGATCCCCGATTTTGGGGAGGTTCAATCAGCCCCAGCATTTT
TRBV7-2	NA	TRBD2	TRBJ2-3	CVSSPNPSGRDTQYF	TGTGTCAGCAGCCCGAACCCGAGCGGGAGGGATACGCAGTATTTT
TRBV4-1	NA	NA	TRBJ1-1	CASSQVVGLNTEAFF	TGCGCCAGCAGCCAAGTGGTGGGGTTGAACACTGAAGCTTTCTTT
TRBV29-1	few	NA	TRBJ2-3	CSVRPSDTQYF	TGCAGCGTTCGCCCATCAGATACGCAGTATTTT
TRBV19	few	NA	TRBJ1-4	CASIRTARANEKLFF	TGTGCCAGTATTAGGACGGCACGGGCTAATGAAAAACTGTTTTTT
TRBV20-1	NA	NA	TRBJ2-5	CSAVFNRGETQYF	TGCAGTGCTGTTTTTAATCGGGGCGAGACCCAGTACTTC
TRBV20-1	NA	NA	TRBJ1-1	CSARVQMNTEAFF	TGCAGTGCTAGAGTCCAAATGAACACTGAAGCTTTCTTT
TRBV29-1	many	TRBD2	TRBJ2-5	CSAGLAGGETQYF	TGCAGCGCGGGACTAGCGGGAGGAGAGACCCAGTACTTC
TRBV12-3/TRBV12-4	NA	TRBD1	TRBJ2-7	CASSPKGQGLAYEQYF	TGTGCCAGCAGTCCGAAGGGACAGGGGTTAGCGTACGAGCAGTACTTC
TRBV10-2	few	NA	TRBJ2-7	CASSEGNSYEQYF	TGCGCCAGCAGTGAGGGGAATAGCTACGAGCAGTACTTC
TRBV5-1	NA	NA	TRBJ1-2	CASSLSPEANYGYTF	TGCGCCAGCAGCTTGTCCCCAGAAGCTAACTATGGCTACACCTTC
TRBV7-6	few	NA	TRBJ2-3	CASSLNLPGTDTQYF	TGTGCCAGCAGCTTAAACTTACCCGGCACAGATACGCAGTATTTT
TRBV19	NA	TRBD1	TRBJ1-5	CASAGTGGGQPQHF	TGTGCCAGTGCTGGGACAGGGGGCGGCCAGCCCCAGCATTTT
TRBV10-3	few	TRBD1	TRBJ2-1	CAIGGDRGLDEQFF	TGTGCCATCGGAGGGGACAGGGGATTAGATGAGCAGTTCTTC
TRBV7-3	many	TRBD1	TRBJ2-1	CASSFQPGQGFSF	TGTGCCAGCAGCTTCCAACCGGGACAGGGATTTTCCTTC
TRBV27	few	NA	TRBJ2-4	CASSINRVRENIQYF	TGTGCCAGCAGTATTAACAGGGTTCGCGAAAACATTCAGTACTTC
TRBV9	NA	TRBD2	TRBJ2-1	CASSRGGQNEQFF	TGTGCCAGCAGTCGCGGGGGGCAGAATGAGCAGTTCTTC
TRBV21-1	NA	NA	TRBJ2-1	CASSNQYNEQFF	TGTGCCAGCAGCAATCAATACAATGAGCAGTTCTTC
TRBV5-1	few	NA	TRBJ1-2	CASSVDYKKGYTF	TGCGCCAGCAGCGTAGACTACAAGAAGGGGTACACCTTC
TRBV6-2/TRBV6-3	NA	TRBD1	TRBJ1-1	CASSPDRAGTEAFF	TGTGCCAGCAGCCCGGACAGGGCGGGTACTGAAGCTTTCTTT
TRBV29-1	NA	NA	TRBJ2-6	CSVELGVSGANVLTF	TGCAGCGTTGAATTGGGGGTCTCTGGGGCCAACGTCCTGACTTTC
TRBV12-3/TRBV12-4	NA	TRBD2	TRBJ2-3	CASRKSSGSPDTQYF	TGTGCCAGCAGGAAATCTAGCGGGAGCCCAGATACGCAGTATTTT
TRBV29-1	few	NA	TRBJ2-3	CSVEDPAGDTDTQYF	TGCAGCGTTGAAGACCCAGCGGGCGACACAGATACGCAGTATTTT
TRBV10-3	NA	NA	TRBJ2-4	CAAVAGVRAKNIQYF	TGTGCCGCCGTCGCTGGGGTTAGGGCCAAAAACATTCAGTACTTC
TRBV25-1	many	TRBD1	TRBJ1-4	CASSRTGGGEKLFF	TGTGCCAGCAGTCGTACAGGGGGAGGCGAAAAACTGTTTTTT
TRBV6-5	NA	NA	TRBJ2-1	CASSYSGTLGSYNEQFF	TGTGCCAGCAGTTACTCAGGGACCCTCGGCTCCTACAATGAGCAGTTCTTC
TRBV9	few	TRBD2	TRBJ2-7	CASSALAGVAYEQYF	TGTGCCAGCAGCGCGCTAGCGGGAGTAGCCTACGAGCAGTACTTC
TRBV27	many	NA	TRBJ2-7	CASSLRLGLYEQYF	TGTGCCAGCAGTTTAAGACTAGGTCTCTACGAGCAGTACTTC
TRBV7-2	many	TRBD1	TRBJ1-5	CASRRDSPNQPQHF	TGTGCCAGCAGGCGGGACAGCCCCAATCAGCCCCAGCATTTT